These 4 T cell receptor beta chains were all obtained from the same sample, sequenced in a study of cytomegalovirus exposure and HLA in healthy donors. The PCR contained 60 Vbeta and 13 Jbeta primers. The protocol was immunoSEQ multiplex PCR, while the TCRdb copy is restricted to in-frame clones and leaves out a portion. The table shows 150,000 or so clones, with more than 80% occurring only once. The specimen sequenced was PBMCs. The receptors here all came from a woman younger than 30 in good health and CMV-seronegative.

V and J are TRBV28 and TRBJ1-2; 8 positions agree with TRBD1. The CDR3 extends over 12 amino acids. Germline values: CDR1 MDHEN, CDR2 SYDVKM. J gave up 3 bases and V 7 bases, and 1 base lay outside the gene matches. Here the CDR3 DNA reads TGTGCCAGCACAGGGGGCTACTATGGCTACACCTTC. Translation gives CASTGGYYGYTF.

This clone was recorded a few times. The chain recombines TRBV7-8 with TRBJ1-1; D is undetermined. Deletions cut 4 bases from V and 5 bases from J, with 14 bases between. CDR3 length: 14 amino acids. Germline V gene data show CDR1 as SGHVS and CDR2 as FQNEAQ. CDR3 sequence reads: CASSSEPGGTEAFF. The CDR3 coding sequence is TGTGCCAGCAGCTCGGAGCCGGGAGGGACTGAAGCTTTCTTT. Complete variable domain (other parts from reference TRBV7-8 and TRBJ1-1): GAGVSQSPRYKVAKRGQDVALRCDPISGHVSLFWYQQALGQGPEFLTYFQNEAQLDKSGLPSDRFFAERPEGSVSTLKIQRTQQEDSAVYLCASSSEPGGTEAFFGQGTRLTVV.

The chain employs TRBV30 and TRBJ2-1; 8 bases align to TRBD1. In germline, CDR1 is GTSNPN, CDR2 SVGIG (reference sequence). This CDR3 is built from 14 residues. V lost 1 base and J lost 3; bases outside the gene matches: 2. The CDR3 sequence: CAWSADRGYNEQFF. CDR3 in DNA: TGTGCCTGGAGTGCTGACAGGGGCTACAATGAGCAGTTCTTC.

This chain connects TRBV6-6 to TRBJ1-2; 8 bases match TRBD1. This CDR3 has 15 amino acids. The germline V gene encodes CDR1 MNHNY and CDR2 SVGAGI (reference sequence). The V gene end was trimmed by 8 bases and the J gene end by 0 bases; junction bases not matched to a gene: 8. CDR3 residues: CASLRTGLANYGYTF. The CDR3, as DNA: TGTGCCAGCCTCCGGACAGGGCTGGCTAACTATGGCTACACCTTC.